This entry concerns a single TCR beta chain. The antigen remains unidentified. A read error is possible here, since a much larger clone lies one base away. Clinicians diagnosed patients from clinical symptoms, serum thyroxine and TRAb, thyroid ultrasound and orbital computed tomography. Predating any ophthalmopathy symptoms, the blood sample was taken at first hyperthyroidism diagnosis. These data originate in a study of T cells in Graves' hyperthyroidism and ophthalmopathy. Overall study context: Specimen type is peripheral blood, collected at initial diagnosis prior to any treatment. Points from the study as a whole: Within blood appeared most thyroid clonotypes that had expanded above 0.001.

Germline V lookup: CDR1 SEHNR, CDR2 FQNEAQ (reference sequence). The CDR3 is 15 amino acids. What was amplified from RNA transcripts were TCR beta CDR3 regions. An initial round of RT-PCR targeting the TCR CDR3 relied on the HTBI primer set. TCRdb itself ran the multiplex PCR reads through MiXCR, one entry per CDR3 protein. The data show around 350,000 distinct CDR3 sequences, about 18% seen once. Material for sequencing was blood. The chain is built from TRBV7-9 and TRBJ2-1; perhaps TRBD1 as D (5 bases). This TCR was sampled from a woman aged 30 to 39 with Graves' hyperthyroidism that later progressed to Graves' ophthalmopathy. CDR3 loop: CASSLQLSGNNGQFF. CDR3 DNA: TGTGCCAGCAGCCTCCAGCTTTCAGGGAACAATGGGCAGTTCTTC. Complete variable domain (other parts from reference TRBV7-9 and TRBJ2-1): DTGVSQNPRHKITKRGQNVTFRCDPISEHNRLYWYRQTLGQGPEFLTYFQNEAQLEKSRLLSDRFSAERPKGSFSTLEIQRTEQGDSAMYLCASSLQLSGNNGQFFGPGTRLTVL.